The TCR beta chain described here comes from a study of CD4 and CD8 cells across lung adenocarcinoma regions. TCRdb fed the PCR reads into MiXCR, producing one record per CDR3 protein. The repertoire has about 8,200 distinct CDR3 sequences, roughly 57% of them found once; the top ten carry around 97%. Germline loops: CDR1 SGHTA, CDR2 FQGNSA. The CDR3 loop spans 14 amino acids. Samples came from patients with localized non-small cell lung adenocarcinoma. The TCR sequence derives from a male donor with lung adenocarcinoma. The CD4 and CD8 labels of this study may be unreliable. The sequenced sample was CD8+ T cells from the center of a lung tumor. This sequence joins TRBV7-2 and TRBJ2-1; D gene unclear. The J call may be mistaken, given a closer DNA end match to TRBJ2-7. DNA of the CDR3: TGTGCCAGCAGCTTAGATGGTAGTAGCTACGAGCAGTACTTC. It is translated as CASSLDGSSYEQYF.